This T cell receptor beta chain is drawn from a study of blood T cell repertoires in COVID-19. Germline V gene data show CDR1 as SEHNR and CDR2 as FQNEAQ (reference sequence). This CDR3 is built from 14 residues. Deletions cut 5 bases from V and 2 bases from J, with 9 bases between. Sequencing was performed with immunoSEQ multiplex PCR; in TCRdb, only in-frame clones are kept and a portion is missing. The sample comprises more than 95,000 clones, approximately 87% of which are singletons, and around 15% rests with the top ten. Source material: peripheral blood. This TCR derives from a man over 45 with acute or convalescent COVID-19. V usage is TRBV7-9 and J usage is TRBJ2-2; D call uncertain. Here the CDR3 DNA reads TGTGCCAGCAGCCCATACAGAAACACCGGGGAGCTGTTTTTT. Its protein product is CASSPYRNTGELFF.